The 26 T cell receptor beta chains given below trace back to one sample, sequenced in a study of T cells in Graves' hyperthyroidism and ophthalmopathy. TCR beta CDR3 sequences were amplified from RNA transcripts. First-round RT-PCR of the TCR CDR3 relied on the HTBI primer set. TCRdb ran MiXCR on the multiplex PCR reads and lists one entry per CDR3 protein. In the table there are a few hundred thousand distinct CDR3 sequences, around 13% of which are singletons. Sample: blood. The source is a woman in her forties with Graves' ophthalmopathy.

The chain links TRBV12-3 or TRBV12-4 to TRBJ2-1, with 10 positions matching TRBD2. The V and J ends lost 6 bases and 4 bases, in that order; junction bases with no gene match: 6. The CDR3 totals 15 residues. The CDR3, as DNA: TGTGCCAGCAGGCACGGGACTAGCGCTTACAATGAGCAGTTCTTC. Its protein product is CASRHGTSAYNEQFF.

The CDR3 loop is CASMGVSYEQYF. CDR3 DNA sequence: TGTGCCAGCATGGGGGTTTCCTACGAGCAGTACTTC. The J gene is TRBJ2-7, the V gene TRBV6-1; either TRBD1 or TRBD2 may fit D (5 bases each). The length of the CDR3 is 12 residues. Germline CDR1 and CDR2: MNHNS and SASEGT. The germline V and J ends were trimmed by 7 bases and 1 base, with 8 bases remaining between them.

At least ten counts were recorded for this clonotype. The rearrangement uses TRBV9 and TRBJ1-2, with D perhaps TRBD1 (6 bases). This CDR3 is built from 14 residues. Germline V CDR1 and CDR2: SGDLS, YYNGEE. V was pared by 0 bases and J by 3 bases, with 9 bases between. Here the CDR3 reads CASSVGSGDYGYTF. The CDR3 region has the DNA TGTGCCAGCAGCGTAGGATCAGGGGACTATGGCTACACCTTC. The variable domain in full, completed from reference TRBV9 and TRBJ1-2, reads DSGVTQTPKHLITATGQRVTLRCSPRSGDLSVYWYQQSLDQGLQFLIQYYNGEERAKGNILERFSAQQFPDLHSELNLSSLELGDSALYFCASSVGSGDYGYTFGSGTRLTVV.

The table lists this clonotype with many counts. The rearrangement links TRBV12-3 or TRBV12-4 to TRBJ2-7, with D perhaps assigned TRBD1 or TRBD2 (5 bases each). Trimming shortened V by 6 bases and J by 2 bases, and 14 bases separated the two germline ends. CDR3 length: 14 amino acids. CDR3 sequence: CASRARDGTYEQYF. For the CDR3, the DNA is TGTGCCAGCAGGGCCCGGGACGGAACCTACGAGCAGTACTTC.

This clonotype has only a few counts. This rearrangement joins TRBV29-1 to TRBJ2-7; D may be TRBD2 (6 bases). Germline CDR1 and CDR2: SQVTM and ANQGSEA. The CDR3 spans 13 residues. Trimming removed 3 bases from V and 0 bases from J, with 9 bases in between. CDR3 protein: CSVDIGGSYEQYF. CDR3 sequence (DNA): TGCAGCGTTGATATCGGGGGCTCCTACGAGCAGTACTTC.

CDR3 region: CSARVTGQLNTGELFF. DNA of the CDR3: TGCAGTGCTAGAGTAACCGGACAGCTGAACACCGGGGAGCTGTTTTTT. This rearrangement joins TRBV20-1 to TRBJ2-2; a possible D gene is TRBD1 (6 bases). This CDR3 has 16 amino acids. Germline CDR1 DFQATT, CDR2 SNEGSKA (reference sequence). V was trimmed by 1 base and J by 1 base, leaving 13 bases between them.

With regard to this clonotype: Given the absence of the conserved phenylalanine or tryptophan at the CDR3 end, a read error is likely. The V gene is TRBV9, the J gene TRBJ1-1; weak D call: TRBD1 (6 bases). Germline V gene data show CDR1 as SGDLS and CDR2 as YYNGEE. V shed 2 bases and J shed 0 bases, with 8 bases lying between them. The CDR3 is 14 amino acids. The CDR3 DNA is TGTGCCAGCAGCGTGGGACAAATGAACACTGAAGCTTTCTCT. The encoded protein is CASSVGQMNTEAFS.

This clonotype has only a few counts. The chain links TRBV19 to TRBJ1-5, with D possibly being TRBD1 (6 bases). The CDR3 length is 16 residues. CDR1 and CDR2 from the germline V gene are LNHDA and SQIVND (reference sequence). Trimming left V 7 bases short and J 5 bases short, with 21 bases between. CDR3 sequence (DNA): TGTGCCAGTATAGGTACTGAGAGGGGGATTTATCAGCCCCAGCATTTT. Translating it yields CASIGTERGIYQPQHF.

Ten or more counts support this clonotype. The rearrangement links TRBV28 to TRBJ1-1, with unresolved D. This CDR3 has 14 amino acids. The germline CDR1 and CDR2 sequences are MDHEN and SYDVKM. Trimming pared 7 bases from V and 4 bases from J, leaving 16 bases between. The CDR3 loop is CASKRETLGTEAFF. CDR3 nucleotide sequence: TGTGCCAGCAAGAGAGAGACTCTAGGCACTGAAGCTTTCTTT. Complete variable domain (other parts from reference TRBV28 and TRBJ1-1): DVKVTQSSRYLVKRTGEKVFLECVQDMDHENMFWYRQDPGLGLRLIYFSYDVKMKEKGDIPEGYSVSREKKERFSLILESASTNQTSMYLCASKRETLGTEAFFGQGTRLTVV.

This clonotype was seen at least ten times. The chain uses TRBV20-1 and TRBJ1-1; weak D call: TRBD1 (6 bases). This CDR3 has 15 residues. Germline-derived CDR1 and CDR2 are DFQATT and SNEGSKA (reference sequence). Between the trimmed V and J ends, which lost 2 bases and 0 bases, there was a span of 13 bases. CDR3 loop: CSARTMGGLNTEAFF. As DNA, the CDR3 is TGCAGTGCTAGAACTATGGGGGGGCTGAACACTGAAGCTTTCTTT.

V is TRBV10-3 and J is TRBJ2-3; maybe TRBD2 (6 bases). The CDR3 loop spans 17 amino acids. The V gene lost 1 base and the J gene lost 2 bases, with 16 bases spanning the gap. CDR1 ENHRY and CDR2 SYGVKD come from the germline V gene. DNA of the CDR3: TGTGCCATCAGTGAGTTGACGGTGGCGGGGTTCACAGATACGCAGTATTTT. Translating it yields CAISELTVAGFTDTQYF.

This clonotype was detected many times. The chain links TRBV29-1 to TRBJ1-2; D is ambiguous. The ends were cut back, 0 bases at V and 3 bases at J, with 8 bases in the middle. Germline V gives CDR1 SQVTM, CDR2 ANQGSEA. The CDR3 has 13 residues. The CDR3 spells CSVEERGYYGYTF. The CDR3 DNA reads TGCAGCGTTGAAGAACGGGGTTACTATGGCTACACCTTC. The full variable domain, with the rest looked up from reference TRBV29-1 and TRBJ1-2, is SAVISQKPSRDICQRGTSLTIQCQVDSQVTMMFWYRQQPGQSLTLIATANQGSEATYESGFVIDKFPISRPNLTFSTLTVSNMSPEDSSIYLCSVEERGYYGYTFGSGTRLTVV.

This clonotype was seen ten or more times. This chain links TRBV20-1 with TRBJ1-6; TRBD1 matches at 9 bases. CDR3 length: 15 amino acids. With 3 bases clipped from V and 7 bases from J, the junction kept 7 bases outside the gene matches. CDR1 and CDR2 from the germline V gene are DFQATT and SNEGSKA (reference sequence). In DNA, the CDR3 is TGCAGTGCTAGGGGACAGGGACGAGGGAATTCACCCCTCCACTTT. Residues: CSARGQGRGNSPLHF.

The chain carries TRBV4-1 and TRBJ1-2; no definite D call. This CDR3 region has 14 residues. Germline lookup yields CDR1 MGHRA and CDR2 YSYEKL. Trimming removed 0 bases from V and 8 bases from J, with 13 bases in between. This chain's CDR3 is CASSQDSSGGGYTF. In nucleotides, the CDR3 is TGCGCCAGCAGCCAAGACAGTTCCGGAGGGGGCTACACCTTC.

This clonotype was counted ten times or more. This chain links TRBV28 with TRBJ2-5; D is unresolved. This CDR3 has 11 residues. Germline loops: CDR1 MDHEN, CDR2 SYDVKM. Trimming cost V 8 bases and J 5 bases, with 9 bases left between them. CDR3 sequence (DNA): TGTGCCAGCGGAGACCGGGAGACCCAGTACTTC. Translating it yields CASGDRETQYF.

In this sample, this clonotype turned up many times. The gene calls are TRBV28 and TRBJ2-7; 14 positions match TRBD2. With 3 bases clipped from V and 4 bases from J, the junction kept 2 bases outside the gene matches. Germline CDR1 reads MDHEN; CDR2 reads SYDVKM. CDR3 length equals 15 residues. CDR3 protein: CASSLTSGRDYEQYF. The CDR3 DNA sequence: TGTGCCAGCAGTTTGACTAGCGGGAGGGATTACGAGCAGTACTTC.

This clonotype was observed a few times. This sequence joins TRBV20-1 and TRBJ1-1; maybe TRBD1 (5 bases). CDR3 size: 15 residues. CDR1 is DFQATT and CDR2 is SNEGSKA in the germline V gene (reference sequence). V was trimmed by 6 bases and J by 3 bases, leaving 20 bases between them. CDR3 amino acids: CSAYSRVKVDTEAFF. In nucleotides, the CDR3 is TGCAGTGCCTATTCCAGGGTAAAGGTGGACACTGAAGCTTTCTTT.

This clonotype has ten or more counts. V and J are TRBV11-2 and TRBJ2-5; D is unresolved. The CDR3 is made up of 15 amino acids. Deletions cut 5 bases from V and 4 bases from J, with 17 bases between. CDR1 is SGHAT, CDR2 FQNNGV, per germline. The chain's CDR3 is CASSPNRARAETQYF. The CDR3 bases are TGTGCCAGCAGCCCAAATCGGGCAAGGGCAGAGACCCAGTACTTC.

This clonotype was observed a handful of times. The chain couples TRBV19 to TRBJ1-1; D remains unclear. Trimming took 10 bases from V and 3 from J, leaving 15 bases between them. CDR3 size: 13 residues. The germline CDR1 and CDR2 sequences are LNHDA and SQIVND (reference sequence). The CDR3 sequence: CATRPYRDTEAFF. The CDR3 DNA follows: TGTGCCACGCGGCCCTATAGGGACACTGAAGCTTTCTTT.

J is TRBJ2-7 and V is TRBV11-2; 10 nucleotides agree with TRBD2. Germline CDR1 SGHAT, CDR2 FQNNGV. The CDR3 contains 14 residues. The V gene end was trimmed by 4 bases and the J gene end by 4 bases; junction bases not matched to a gene: 4. CDR3 bases: TGTGCCAGCAGCTCTCTAGCGGGAGAGTACGAGCAGTACTTC. This translates into CASSSLAGEYEQYF.

This clonotype has just a few counts. This chain uses TRBV18 with TRBJ2-7, with 8 nucleotides matching TRBD1. V dropped 3 bases and J dropped 5; count of bases not matched to a gene: 6. Germline lookup yields CDR1 KGHSH and CDR2 LQKENI. The CDR3 contains 14 residues. The CDR3 DNA reads as TGTGCCAGCTCACCCGTGACAGGGGTAGACGAGCAGTACTTC. It codes for CASSPVTGVDEQYF.

This clonotype has at least ten counts. CDR3 region: CASSFEQRAPLHF. In nucleotides, the CDR3 is TGTGCCAGCAGTTTCGAGCAGAGAGCACCCCTCCACTTT. V gene TRBV12-3 or TRBV12-4 combines with J gene TRBJ1-6; D gene ambiguous. V lost 3 bases and J 11 bases, leaving 11 bases between the germline ends. The CDR3 spans 13 residues.

This clonotype was counted many times. The chain joins TRBV28 to TRBJ2-7; TRBD1 matches 11 bases. The CDR3 runs to 14 residues. The J segment lost 4 bases and the V segment lost 10 bases, leaving 9 bases of the junction unmatched. In germline, CDR1 is MDHEN, CDR2 SYDVKM. CDR3 loop: CATSTGTGGYEQYF. The CDR3 nucleotides read TGTGCCACCTCAACCGGGACAGGGGGTTACGAGCAGTACTTC.

There are many counts of this clonotype. V usage is TRBV11-2 and J usage is TRBJ2-7, with D maybe TRBD2 (5 bases). The CDR3 loop spans 13 amino acids. CDR1 and CDR2 (germline): SGHAT, FQNNGV. The V end was cut by 5 bases, the J end by 6 bases, with 14 bases between. As DNA, the CDR3 is TGTGCCAGCAGCCCTACGGGAAGGACCGAGCAGTACTTC. Translation gives CASSPTGRTEQYF.

Points on this clonotype: Since a much larger clone is just one base distant, this may be a read error. J is TRBJ1-1 and V is TRBV12-3 or TRBV12-4, with 7 bases that match TRBD1. This CDR3 comprises 14 residues. CDR3 region: CTSSYRGFYTEAFF. In nucleotides, the CDR3 is TGTACCAGCAGTTACAGGGGTTTTTATACTGAAGCTTTCTTT.

This clonotype was counted ten times or more. The rearrangement links TRBV28 to TRBJ2-6; no clear D gene. The V end lost 3 bases, the J end lost 1 base, and 7 bases lay between the germline ends. The CDR3 sequence is 15 residues long. Germline CDR1 reads MDHEN; CDR2 reads SYDVKM. The CDR3 coding sequence is TGTGCCAGCAGTTTTACCCGATCTGGGGCCAACGTCCTGACTTTC. Amino acid sequence: CASSFTRSGANVLTF. Full variable domain (missing parts from reference TRBV28 and TRBJ2-6): DVKVTQSSRYLVKRTGEKVFLECVQDMDHENMFWYRQDPGLGLRLIYFSYDVKMKEKGDIPEGYSVSREKKERFSLILESASTNQTSMYLCASSFTRSGANVLTFGAGSRLTVL.